This T cell receptor beta chain was profiled in a study of shared clonotypes between healthy human individuals. At the level of the study: CD4 naive cells filled three plates per donor, CD4 memory three, CD8 naive two and CD8 memory one. Study findings and constraints: In contrast to clonotypes shared by all four donors, non-shared clonotypes had lower generation probabilities. A handful of donors had around 5% of their naive CD4 clonotypes in common.

Template for every sorted-subset replicate PCR totaled around 210 ng DNA, approximately 30,000 T cell genomes. Assay: immunoSEQ multiplex PCR; the TCRdb copy retains only in-frame clones and omits some. Of some 1.1 million clones in the sample, 77% are singletons; the top ten hold roughly 0.9%. Germline V gene sequence: CDR1 MRHNA, CDR2 SNTAGT. Unmatched junction bases numbered 18, after V lost 2 bases and J lost 6 bases. CDR3 length equals 19 residues. Points on this clone: Antigen: not known.

The sequenced sample consisted of memory CD4+ T cells from PBMCs. As for subset: CD45RA-negative fraction. This TCR came from a young man in good health. Some clones in this sample may be carry-over from other donors' samples. This rearrangement joins TRBV6-4 to TRBJ2-2; 7 bases agree with TRBD2. The CDR3 DNA follows: TGTGCCAGCAGTGACACTCGCGGGAGAGGTTTAGGCCCCCCCGGGGAGCTGTTTTTT. Protein sequence: CASSDTRGRGLGPPGELFF.